This TCR beta chain was sequenced during a study of shared clonotypes between healthy human individuals. Points from the study as a whole: Between four donors, naive CD4 clonotypes were shared at a level of about 5.3%.

This CDR3 contains 14 residues. Germline V gives CDR1 MNHNY, CDR2 SVGAGI (reference sequence). V shed 6 bases and J 2 bases; nucleotides not matched to a gene: 3. Sorted-subset replicate PCRs used 200 ng DNA, approximately 30,000 T cell genomes. Generated by immunoSEQ multiplex PCR, the TCRdb table keeps only in-frame clones and is missing some. In the table there are roughly 2 million clones, 85% to 95% of which are singletons. With respect to this clone: Its antigen remains unknown.

Into CD45RA+ naive and CD45RA-negative memory subsets, the CD4+ cells were split. The receptor comes from a man between 18 and 35 years old in good health. Sequencing used naive CD4+ T cells sorted from blood. Subset here: CD45RA+ positively selected. The chain has TRBV6-6 and TRBJ2-3; 9 nucleotides agree with TRBD2. The CDR3 spells CASRGTSYTDTQYF. DNA of the CDR3: TGTGCCAGCAGAGGGACTAGCTACACAGATACGCAGTATTTT.